A selection of T cell receptor beta chains follows, all from one sample in a study of regulatory T cells in long-lasting Graves disease. MiXCR, applied by TCRdb to the multiplex PCR reads, yields one record per CDR3 protein. The repertoire includes over 400,000 distinct CDR3 sequences, about 14% of them detected once, and approximately 17% sits in the top ten. The same data also contributed to another study, on T cells in Graves' hyperthyroidism and ophthalmopathy.

The sequencing here drew on peripheral blood mononuclear cells (PBMCs), taken at new diagnosis, from a patient treated with antithyroid drugs. These TCRs come from a woman aged 50 to 60 with Graves disease. The CDR3 runs from the conserved cysteine through the conserved F or W.

j_gene: TRBJ2-5
v_gene: TRBV10-3
CDR3aa: CAIARATQETQYF

j_gene: TRBJ2-2
v_gene: TRBV30
CDR3aa: CAWSSGGNTGELFF

j_gene: TRBJ2-7
v_gene: TRBV2
CDR3aa: CASKITYEQYF

j_gene: TRBJ2-1
v_gene: TRBV10-1
CDR3aa: CASSEPSVGEQFF

j_gene: TRBJ1-2
v_gene: TRBV7-2
CDR3aa: CASSLNRLNYGYTF

j_gene: TRBJ2-5
v_gene: TRBV24-1
CDR3aa: CATSETAYLQETQYF

j_gene: TRBJ1-2
v_gene: TRBV5-1
CDR3aa: CASSLGRTGGEGYTF

j_gene: TRBJ2-3
v_gene: TRBV20-1
CDR3aa: CSASPTSGSVVDTQYF

j_gene: TRBJ2-1
v_gene: TRBV7-2
CDR3aa: CASSFRLAGGFYNEQFF

j_gene: TRBJ2-2
v_gene: TRBV12-5
CDR3aa: CASGLPYPGTGEATGLINTGELFF

j_gene: TRBJ2-5
v_gene: TRBV10-3
CDR3aa: CAISERLGQGETQYF

j_gene: TRBJ2-2
v_gene: TRBV18
CDR3aa: CASSPQEEAIGVTGELFF

j_gene: TRBJ2-5
v_gene: TRBV11-2
CDR3aa: CASSLGLQETQYF

j_gene: TRBJ2-2
v_gene: TRBV27
CDR3aa: CASSLSMSGELFF

j_gene: TRBJ1-2
v_gene: TRBV7-9
CDR3aa: CASREQGAGGYTF

j_gene: TRBJ2-1
v_gene: TRBV7-9
CDR3aa: CASSSSQLVGWQFF

j_gene: TRBJ2-5
v_gene: TRBV6-2/TRBV6-3
CDR3aa: CASSYTRTGKATQYF

j_gene: TRBJ2-1
v_gene: TRBV10-1
CDR3aa: CASSGSGTSGRTDEQFF

j_gene: TRBJ2-5
v_gene: TRBV6-2/TRBV6-3
CDR3aa: CASSYPTGTGQETQYF

j_gene: TRBJ1-1
v_gene: TRBV7-9
CDR3aa: CASSDWAGGDMNTEAFF

j_gene: TRBJ2-1
v_gene: TRBV7-3
CDR3aa: CASSPELAGANEQFF

j_gene: TRBJ2-2
v_gene: TRBV27
CDR3aa: CASSLRGAGSTGELFF

j_gene: TRBJ2-3
v_gene: TRBV18
CDR3aa: CASSPGRERGTDTQYF

j_gene: TRBJ1-4
v_gene: TRBV28
CDR3aa: CASSRVQGAPNEKLFF

j_gene: TRBJ2-3
v_gene: TRBV20-1
CDR3aa: CSAGLAGGAITDTQYF

j_gene: TRBJ2-7
v_gene: TRBV11-2
CDR3aa: CASSFTDGTGSSYEQYF

j_gene: TRBJ2-7
v_gene: TRBV28
CDR3aa: CASRRDHRAYEQYF

j_gene: TRBJ1-1
v_gene: TRBV18
CDR3aa: CASSPLIRVGTEAFF

j_gene: TRBJ1-1
v_gene: TRBV20-1
CDR3aa: CSPQGAALMGTEAFF

j_gene: TRBJ2-1
v_gene: TRBV20-1
CDR3aa: CSARTGTRIYNEQFF

j_gene: TRBJ2-5
v_gene: TRBV28
CDR3aa: CASSDRDREETQYF

j_gene: TRBJ1-5
v_gene: TRBV19
CDR3aa: CASSIEAGGGQPQHF

j_gene: .
v_gene: TRBV6-9
CDR3aa: CASSYGGTRGSYEQYF

j_gene: TRBJ2-4
v_gene: TRBV28
CDR3aa: CASSLQGANIQYF

j_gene: TRBJ2-7
v_gene: TRBV9
CDR3aa: CASSVEGQGEQYF

j_gene: TRBJ1-4
v_gene: TRBV6-1
CDR3aa: CASSTIDGTGGAREKLFF

j_gene: TRBJ2-7
v_gene: TRBV3-1
CDR3aa: CASSHGTGGLYEQYF

j_gene: TRBJ2-7
v_gene: TRBV2
CDR3aa: CASKTLGLQQYF

j_gene: TRBJ2-7
v_gene: TRBV19
CDR3aa: CASSIDRGPYEQYF

j_gene: TRBJ2-3
v_gene: TRBV9
CDR3aa: CASSVVARSSTDTQYF